These T cell receptor beta chains were read from a single sample in a study of T cells after yellow fever vaccination. TCRdb fed the 5' RACE reads into MiXCR, producing one record per CDR3 protein. The data contain 100,000 to 150,000 distinct CDR3 sequences, 7.4% of them singletons. This specimen was CD4+ T cells sorted from PBMCs, taken less than 11 days after the first yellow fever vaccination. Source of these receptors: a man between 18 and 35 years old who received the YFV17D yellow fever vaccine. The conserved cysteine and the conserved F or W are not part of the CDR3 here. Fields, in order: V gene, D gene, J gene, CDR3 protein. D genes are given only for firm matches.

>TRBV7-6|TRBD1|TRBJ2-7
ASSLGRQGSYEQY
>TRBV12-3/TRBV12-4|TRBD2|TRBJ2-3
ASSFPGGPNTQY
>TRBV18|TRBD1|TRBJ1-2
ASSREGASYGYT
>TRBV3-1|.|TRBJ1-4
ASSQGHREKLF
>TRBV5-1|.|TRBJ2-1
ASSLSRVLNEQF
>TRBV7-9|TRBD1|TRBJ1-1
ASSSQGDTEAF
>TRBV7-2|.|TRBJ2-1
ASSLRYGGGGNEQF
>TRBV7-9|.|TRBJ1-4
ASSFMGSREKLF
>TRBV20-1|.|TRBJ2-3
SASPPTDTQY
>TRBV5-1|.|TRBJ1-2
ASSLVGGSNYGYT
>TRBV23-1|.|TRBJ1-5
ASSPPQVGRQPQH
>TRBV7-3|TRBD1|TRBJ1-1
ASSQGADTEAF
>TRBV3-1|TRBD1|TRBJ1-2
ASSLDRGMSGYT
>TRBV18|.|TRBJ1-1
ASSPDPAVLTAF
>TRBV18|.|TRBJ2-1
ASSPPGAGQQF
>TRBV4-2|.|TRBJ1-5
ASSRIDGPNQPQH